The next 17 T cell receptor beta chains were all read from a single sample in a study of early T cells in non-severe SARS-CoV-2 infection. TCRdb independently ran MiXCR on the 5' RACE reads; one entry per CDR3 protein. The table lists around 77,000 distinct CDR3 sequences, about 5% of them singletons, with around 7.3% in the top ten. Sample: whole blood, taken at baseline. The source of these receptors is an adult who was a healthcare worker with PCR-confirmed SARS-CoV-2 infection or an uninfected control (not recorded which).

This clonotype was recorded at least ten times. V usage is TRBV2 and J usage is TRBJ2-7, with 13 bases aligning to TRBD2. Trimming took 4 bases from V and 3 from J; bases not matched to a gene: 3. The CDR3 has 15 amino acids. Germline lookup yields CDR1 SNHLY and CDR2 FYNNEI. In nucleotides, the CDR3 is TGTGCCAGCAGTGGGGGACTAGCGGGAAACTACGAGCAGTACTTC. Translation: CASSGGLAGNYEQYF.

This clonotype was observed at least ten times. The chain combines TRBV14 with TRBJ1-2; a weak D match, TRBD1 (6 bases). The V and J ends lost 1 base and 8 bases respectively, with 11 bases between them. The CDR3 totals 13 residues. Germline lookup yields CDR1 SGHDN and CDR2 FVKESK. This CDR3 is CASSQAYREGYTF. The CDR3 region has the DNA TGTGCCAGCAGCCAAGCGTACAGGGAGGGCTACACCTTC. Full variable domain (remainder filled in from reference TRBV14 and TRBJ1-2): EAGVTQFPSHSVIEKGQTVTLRCDPISGHDNLYWYRRVMGKEIKFLLHFVKESKQDESGMPNNRFLAERTGGTYSTLKVQPAELEDSGVYFCASSQAYREGYTFGSGTRLTVV.

The genes are TRBV6-1 and TRBJ1-3; no definite D call. The CDR3 covers 14 residues. Trimming shortened V by 5 bases and J by 2 bases, and 10 bases separated the two germline ends. Germline V gene sequence: CDR1 MNHNS, CDR2 SASEGT. The CDR3 DNA follows: TGTGCCAGCAGTCTCCGGGAAACTGGAAACACCATATATTTT. Protein: CASSLRETGNTIYF.

This clonotype turned up a few times. The chain recombines TRBV7-3 with TRBJ2-3, with 10 nucleotides matching TRBD1. The germline CDR1 and CDR2 sequences are SGHTA and FQGTGA. This CDR3 spans 16 amino acids. The V gene end was trimmed by 6 bases and the J gene end by 0 bases; junction bases not matched to a gene: 6. This CDR3 is CASRVRTGGSTDTQYF. The CDR3 DNA sequence: TGTGCCAGCAGGGTCCGGACAGGGGGGAGCACAGATACGCAGTATTTT. Combining the CDR3 with reference TRBV7-3 and TRBJ2-3 gives the whole variable domain GAGVSQTPSNKVTEKGKYVELRCDPISGHTALYWYRQSLGQGPEFLIYFQGTGAADDSGLPNDRFFAVRPEGSVSTLKIQRTERGDSAVYLCASRVRTGGSTDTQYFGPGTRLTVL.

This clonotype was seen ten or more times. The chain couples TRBV24-1 to TRBJ2-1, with 11 bases fitting TRBD1. Trimming at V came to 5 bases and at J to 9 bases, leaving 11 bases not matched to a gene. This CDR3 has 16 residues. The germline gives CDR1 KGHDR, CDR2 SFDVKD. The CDR3 loop reads CATSVGLDRGRSEQFF. The DNA for the CDR3 is TGTGCCACCAGTGTAGGTTTGGACAGGGGGCGGAGTGAGCAGTTCTTC.

This clonotype was seen more than once but under ten times. The V gene is TRBV14, the J gene TRBJ1-1, with D possibly TRBD1 on 5 matching bases. Germline V gene lookup returns CDR1 SGHDN and CDR2 FVKESK. V was clipped by 4 bases and J by 4 bases, with 7 bases between them. The CDR3 contains 12 residues. CDR3 nucleotide sequence: TGTGCCAGCAGCCGGGGGGGCACTGAAGCTTTCTTT. Protein: CASSRGGTEAFF.

This clonotype was picked up many times. The rearrangement joins TRBV7-8 to TRBJ2-1, with 8 bases lining up with TRBD2. In germline, CDR1 is SGHVS, CDR2 FQNEAQ. V was clipped by 3 bases and J by 1 base; unmatched bases: 2. CDR3 size: 15 residues. The CDR3 DNA reads TGTGCCAGCAGCTTTAGCGGGATTTCCTACAATGAGCAGTTCTTC. Its translation is CASSFSGISYNEQFF.

The chain couples TRBV29-1 to TRBJ2-3, with D unclear. Looked up from germline, CDR1 is SQVTM and CDR2 is ANQGSEA. This CDR3 is 14 amino acids long. The ends were cut back, 4 bases at V and 3 bases at J, with 14 bases in the middle. The CDR3 bases are TGCAGCGTTGTTCCTCATGGTGGGACAGATACGCAGTATTTT. Its protein is CSVVPHGGTDTQYF.

This clonotype was counted between two and nine times. The chain employs TRBV4-1 and TRBJ1-5; the D is unclear. V was trimmed by 0 bases and J by 4 bases, leaving 19 bases between them. This CDR3 has 18 amino acids. Germline V lookup: CDR1 MGHRA, CDR2 YSYEKL. In DNA form, the CDR3 reads TGCGCCAGCAGCCAAGATGGGGAGGTGGCCCTTAGGAATCAGCCCCAGCATTTT. Residues: CASSQDGEVALRNQPQHF.

A few counts support this clonotype. The rearrangement links TRBV7-6 to TRBJ2-2; D is ambiguous. In germline, CDR1 is SGHVS, CDR2 FNYEAQ. Trimming shortened V by 4 bases and J by 6 bases, and 9 bases separated the two germline ends. This CDR3 comprises 13 residues. CDR3 nucleotide sequence: TGTGCCAGCAGCTCTAGAAACCCCGGGGAGCTGTTTTTT. It yields the protein CASSSRNPGELFF.

This clonotype has more than one count but fewer than ten. The rearrangement joins TRBV2 to TRBJ1-2, with D possibly TRBD1 on 6 matching bases. CDR3 length equals 12 residues. Trimming took 3 bases from V and 8 from J, leaving 10 bases between them. Germline CDR1 reads SNHLY; CDR2 reads FYNNEI. This CDR3 reads CASSDRGTGYTF. The CDR3 DNA reads TGTGCCAGCAGTGATCGGGGGACAGGCTACACCTTC.

The chain has TRBV28 and TRBJ1-5; D might be TRBD1 (6 bases). This CDR3 comprises 14 residues. V shed 5 bases and J shed 6 bases, with 14 bases lying between them. From germline, CDR1 is MDHEN and CDR2 SYDVKM. CDR3 protein: CASSPQGFGQPQHF. CDR3 DNA sequence: TGTGCCAGCAGTCCGCAGGGGTTCGGTCAGCCCCAGCATTTT.

The rearrangement uses TRBV3-1 and TRBJ1-1; 7 bases fit TRBD1. V shed 2 bases, J shed 6 bases, and the junction held 3 bases outside the gene matches. This CDR3 spans 13 amino acids. Looked up from germline, CDR1 is LGHDT and CDR2 is YNNKEL (reference sequence). The CDR3 coding sequence is TGTGCCAGCAGCCAACAGGGGGGGGCTGAAGCTTTCTTT. Translated, it gives CASSQQGGAEAFF. The full variable domain, in which reference TRBV3-1 and TRBJ1-1 provide the parts outside the CDR3, is DTAVSQTPKYLVTQMGNDKSIKCEQNLGHDTMYWYKQDSKKFLKIMFSYNNKELIINETVPNRFSPKSPDKAHLNLHINSLELGDSAVYFCASSQQGGAEAFFGQGTRLTVV.

This clonotype was observed at least ten times. The genes are TRBV7-9 and TRBJ2-1; D unclear. The CDR3 has 13 amino acids. The ends were cut back, 0 bases at V and 7 bases at J, with 7 bases in the middle. Germline V gene data show CDR1 as SEHNR and CDR2 as FQNEAQ (reference sequence). CDR3 sequence: CASSLARPNEQFF. Here the CDR3 DNA reads TGTGCCAGCAGCTTAGCGCGTCCTAATGAGCAGTTCTTC.

This clonotype was seen many times. This chain links TRBV4-2 with TRBJ2-4, with 9 bases matching TRBD2. V dropped 4 bases and J dropped 5; count of bases not matched to a gene: 15. The CDR3 loop spans 18 amino acids. Germline loops: CDR1 LGHNA, CDR2 YNFKEQ. CDR3 nucleotides: TGTGCCAGCAGCCCCTCAGGGGTGCGGGAGGGGTCGGAAAACATTCAGTACTTC. It translates to CASSPSGVREGSENIQYF.

This clonotype came up many times. The CDR3 DNA sequence: TGTGCCAGCAGCGGGGCGGGTTGGGAGCAGTACTTC. Translation gives CASSGAGWEQYF. The chain recombines TRBV9 with TRBJ2-7; weak D call: TRBD2 (5 bases). Germline V gene sequence: CDR1 SGDLS, CDR2 YYNGEE. The CDR3 is made up of 12 amino acids. The germline V and J ends were trimmed by 3 bases and 7 bases, with 11 bases remaining between them.

This chain joins TRBV7-6 and TRBJ2-7, with 7 positions matching TRBD1. J was trimmed by 2 bases and V by 5 bases; bases with no gene match: 15. Looked up from germline, CDR1 is SGHVS and CDR2 is FNYEAQ. The CDR3 runs to 17 residues. CDR3 bases: TGTGCCAGCAGCCGCCCCAAAAACGACAGGGCCACCTACGAGCAGTACTTC. Encoded protein: CASSRPKNDRATYEQYF.